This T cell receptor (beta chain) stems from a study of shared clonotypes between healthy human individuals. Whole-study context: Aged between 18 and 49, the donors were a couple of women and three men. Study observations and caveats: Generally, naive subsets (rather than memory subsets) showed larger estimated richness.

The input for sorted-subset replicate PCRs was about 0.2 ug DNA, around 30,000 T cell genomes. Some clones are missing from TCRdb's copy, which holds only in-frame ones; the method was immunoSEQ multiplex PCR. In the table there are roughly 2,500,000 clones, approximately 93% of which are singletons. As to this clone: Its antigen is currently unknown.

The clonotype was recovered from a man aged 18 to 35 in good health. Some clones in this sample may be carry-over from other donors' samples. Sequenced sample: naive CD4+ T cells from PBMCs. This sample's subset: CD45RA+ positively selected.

The CDR3 nucleotides are TGCGCCAGCAGCCTCAGCAGCTCCTACGAGCAGTACTTC. Translated, it gives CASSLSSSYEQYF. J is TRBJ2-7 and V is TRBV4-3; D gene ambiguous. Trimming removed 4 bases at V and 0 bases at J, with 7 bases between. The CDR3 runs 13 residues. Germline CDR1 and CDR2: LGHNA and YSLEER.